This section outlines one T cell receptor (beta chain) sequence together with its context. Its antigen is still unknown. This record comes from a study of T cell responses to AZD1222 COVID-19 vaccine. TCRdb keeps only in-frame clones here, not all; method: immunoSEQ multiplex PCR. The sample yields 97,000 or so clones, about 89% seen once. This CDR3 contains 14 residues. V lost 5 bases and J lost 13; bases outside the gene matches: 7. Germline CDR1 MNHEY, CDR2 SMNVEV (reference sequence). The study, taken as a whole, reports: None of the repertoires were sampled until the peak T cell response had passed. A reported finding is that nearly half of spike-specific TCRs target unmutated variant regions. Among vaccine-associated CD4 TCRs, coverage spanned spike, with dominance at 160-218 and 743-854.

Sequenced here: peripheral blood, sampled 28 days after the second AZD1222 dose. The chain employs TRBV27 and TRBJ2-1, with 14 bases aligning to TRBD2. This receptor was obtained from an adult who received the AZD1222 COVID-19 vaccine. This chain's CDR3 is CASSLGTSGSRQFF. The CDR3 DNA sequence: TGTGCCAGCAGTCTCGGGACTAGCGGGAGCCGACAGTTCTTC.